These T cell receptor beta chains were read from a single sample in a study of cytomegalovirus exposure and HLA in healthy donors. Measured with immunoSEQ multiplex PCR; TCRdb has only the in-frame clones, and not every one. In all, the sample yields about 140,000 clones. The sample taken for sequencing was PBMCs. These receptors were collected from a woman under 30 in good health and CMV-seronegative. CDR3s include the opening cysteine and the closing phenylalanine or tryptophan. D genes are given only for firm matches.

D: TRBD2
V: TRBV7-9
J: TRBJ2-7
CDR3: CASSTAGAPYEQYF
DNA: TGTGCCAGCAGCACAGCGGGAGCCCCCTACGAGCAGTACTTC

D: TRBD1
V: TRBV13
J: TRBJ2-2
CDR3: CASSSRVRGTGTGELFF
DNA: TGTGCCAGCAGCTCTCGAGTCCGGGGGACAGGCACCGGGGAGCTGTTTTTT

D: TRBD1
V: TRBV5-4
J: TRBJ1-2
CDR3: CASSPTGTGGHGYTF
DNA: TGTGCCAGCAGCCCGACCGGGACAGGGGGACATGGCTACACCTTC

D: NA
V: TRBV19
J: TRBJ2-4
CDR3: CASSISRGNIQYF
DNA: TGTGCCAGTAGTATTTCCAGGGGAAACATTCAGTACTTC

D: TRBD1
V: TRBV29-1
J: TRBJ2-5
CDR3: CSVARGQGAEETQYF
DNA: TGCAGCGTTGCGAGGGGACAGGGGGCCGAAGAGACCCAGTACTTC

D: TRBD2
V: TRBV9
J: TRBJ2-1
CDR3: CASSGGGLAGYNEQFF
DNA: TGTGCCAGCAGCGGGGGGGGGCTAGCGGGGTACAATGAGCAGTTCTTC

D: NA
V: TRBV28
J: TRBJ1-4
CDR3: CASSPQGTNEKLFF
DNA: TGTGCCAGCAGTCCTCAGGGGACTAATGAAAAACTGTTTTTT

D: TRBD2
V: TRBV7-6
J: TRBJ2-2
CDR3: CASSQTGTTTGELFF
DNA: TGTGCCAGCAGCCAAACGGGGACTACCACCGGGGAGCTGTTTTTT

D: NA
V: TRBV5-6
J: TRBJ1-5
CDR3: CASSRIMDTSSNQPQHF
DNA: TGTGCCAGCAGCCGGATTATGGACACCTCAAGCAATCAGCCCCAGCATTTT

D: NA
V: TRBV5-1
J: TRBJ2-1
CDR3: CASSLASLDNEQFF
DNA: TGCGCCAGCAGCTTGGCTAGCCTAGACAATGAGCAGTTCTTC

D: TRBD2
V: TRBV11-2
J: TRBJ2-7
CDR3: CASSSLTSGSVYEQYF
DNA: TGTGCCAGCAGCTCCTTGACTAGCGGGAGTGTCTACGAGCAGTACTTC

D: NA
V: TRBV30
J: TRBJ2-5
CDR3: CAWPLRLQETQYF
DNA: TGTGCCTGGCCACTGAGGCTCCAAGAGACCCAGTACTTC

D: NA
V: TRBV27
J: TRBJ1-2
CDR3: CASSLRVDYGYTF
DNA: TGTGCCAGCAGTTTGAGGGTTGACTATGGCTACACCTTC

D: TRBD1
V: TRBV2
J: TRBJ2-7
CDR3: CASSELSTGNEQYF
DNA: TGTGCCAGCAGTGAGCTCTCGACAGGGAACGAGCAGTACTTC

D: NA
V: TRBV6-5
J: TRBJ1-1
CDR3: CASGPRGGLGEAFF
DNA: TGTGCCAGTGGACCCCGGGGAGGTCTGGGGGAAGCTTTCTTT

D: TRBD1
V: TRBV12-5
J: TRBJ1-5
CDR3: CASGLSESGQGGNQPQHF
DNA: TGTGCTAGCGGTTTGAGTGAGTCAGGACAGGGGGGGAATCAGCCCCAGCATTTT

D: NA
V: TRBV29-1
J: TRBJ1-2
CDR3: CSVEGGGGGYTF
DNA: TGCAGCGTTGAGGGAGGGGGTGGCGGCTACACCTTC

D: NA
V: TRBV13
J: TRBJ2-7
CDR3: CASSFSTGRARGEQYF
DNA: TGTGCCAGCAGCTTCTCAACTGGACGGGCACGGGGGGAGCAGTACTTC

D: NA
V: TRBV21-1
J: TRBJ2-5
CDR3: CASSKATAEETQYF
DNA: TGTGCCAGCAGCAAAGCGACAGCCGAAGAGACCCAGTACTTC